These T cell receptor beta chains were read from a single sample in a study of T-cell reconstitution after alpha-beta-depleted transplantation in children. TCRdb passed the PCR reads through MiXCR, listing each CDR3 protein once. Counted here are 500,000 to 750,000 distinct CDR3 sequences, 13% occurring once; the ten biggest clones make up around 2.2%. The source material was PBMCs, mostly from graft donor cells, sampled 360 days after TCRalphabeta/CD19-depleted stem cell transplant. The source of these receptors is a male patient between 5 and 17 years old who had a stem cell transplant for acute myeloid leukemia, so the T cells may come from the graft donor. CDR3s include the opening cysteine and the closing phenylalanine or tryptophan. The order of the fields is V gene, CDR3 length, J gene, clone size, D gene, CDR3 protein, CDR3 DNA. The D gene is left open where the match is weak. Clone size is stated in some rows and not others, as once, few, many or a class when expanded.

TRBV5-1,16,TRBJ2-7,many,-,CASSYWAAYISYEQYF,TGCGCCAGCAGCTATTGGGCAGCCTACATTTCCTACGAGCAGTACTTC
TRBV29-1,15,TRBJ2-3,few,TRBD2,CSVESGRLIQDTQYF,TGCAGCGTTGAAAGCGGGAGACTCATCCAAGATACGCAGTATTTT
TRBV29-1,13,TRBJ2-1,-,-,CSVDMGPGNEQFF,TGCAGCGTTGATATGGGACCGGGGAATGAGCAGTTCTTC
TRBV15,13,TRBJ1-1,few,-,CATQTVLNTEAFF,TGTGCCACCCAAACAGTACTGAACACTGAAGCTTTCTTT
TRBV6-5,14,TRBJ2-1,-,TRBD1,CASTKQGAVNEQFF,TGTGCCAGCACCAAACAGGGGGCAGTAAATGAGCAGTTCTTC
TRBV28,14,TRBJ2-1,many,-,CASLWSLGRNEQFF,TGTGCCAGCCTTTGGTCTCTGGGACGGAATGAGCAGTTCTTC
TRBV18,13,TRBJ2-1,many,-,CASSRNSDNEQFF,TGTGCCAGCTCACGAAACAGCGACAATGAGCAGTTCTTC
TRBV28,14,TRBJ1-5,few,-,CASSLSGSGQPQHF,TGTGCCAGCAGTTTATCGGGATCGGGGCAGCCCCAGCATTTT
TRBV21-1,15,TRBJ2-7,few,-,CASSKKQGSPYEQYF,TGTGCCAGCAGCAAGAAACAGGGGTCACCCTACGAGCAGTACTTC
TRBV20-1,11,TRBJ2-5,few,-,CSVTGGETQYF,TGCAGCGTAACTGGTGGAGAGACCCAGTACTTC
TRBV12-3/TRBV12-4,12,TRBJ1-1,few,-,CASSYRNTEAFF,TGTGCCAGCAGTTACAGGAACACTGAAGCTTTCTTT
TRBV5-1,15,TRBJ1-5,few,-,CASIQKLAVNQPQHF,TGCGCCAGCATTCAGAAGCTGGCGGTCAATCAGCCCCAGCATTTT
TRBV20-1,13,TRBJ1-1,few,-,CSAAGTVNTEAFF,TGCAGTGCTGCCGGGACGGTGAACACTGAAGCTTTCTTT
TRBV4-3,18,TRBJ2-2,once,-,CASSQEGELKIVAGELFF,TGCGCCAGCAGCCAAGAGGGGGAGTTAAAAATCGTGGCCGGGGAGCTGTTTTTT
TRBV7-9,14,TRBJ2-3,few,TRBD2,CATVLAGGIDTQYF,TGTGCCACAGTTCTAGCGGGAGGAATAGATACGCAGTATTTT
TRBV29-1,14,TRBJ2-1,many,-,CSALTPISYNEQFF,TGCAGCGCCCTAACCCCTATAAGCTACAATGAGCAGTTCTTC
TRBV6-4,13,TRBJ2-3,-,-,CASSGSLTDTQYF,TGTGCCAGCAGTGGAAGTCTCACAGATACGCAGTATTTT
TRBV29-1,15,TRBJ2-6,many,-,CSVLYRVDGANVLTF,TGCAGCGTCCTATACAGGGTGGATGGGGCCAACGTCCTGACTTTC
TRBV28,14,TRBJ2-7,few,-,CASSFSSGVGGQYF,TGTGCCAGCAGTTTTTCCTCCGGGGTAGGTGGCCAGTACTTC
TRBV28,16,TRBJ2-3,few,TRBD2,CASSLLVAGEIDTQYF,TGTGCCAGCAGTTTATTGGTAGCGGGAGAGATAGATACGCAGTATTTT
TRBV29-1,18,TRBJ2-1,-,-,CSVDLAPKTNMTYNEQFF,TGCAGCGTGGACCTAGCCCCTAAGACCAATATGACCTACAATGAGCAGTTCTTC
TRBV20-1,14,TRBJ2-7,-,TRBD1,CSAIAGTGTYEQYF,TGCAGTGCCATCGCCGGGACAGGGACCTACGAGCAGTACTTC
TRBV29-1,14,TRBJ1-1,-,-,CSVEGTLQYTEAFF,TGCAGCGTTGAGGGGACACTCCAATACACTGAAGCTTTCTTT
TRBV5-6,13,TRBJ2-3,many,-,CASRGRDTDTQYF,TGTGCCAGCAGAGGTCGGGACACAGATACGCAGTATTTT
TRBV7-2,16,TRBJ1-4,-,TRBD1,CASGLPKGQGFEKLFF,TGTGCCAGCGGCTTACCAAAGGGACAGGGATTTGAAAAACTGTTTTTT
TRBV3-1,16,TRBJ2-3,-,TRBD1,CASSPRTGVGTDTQYF,TGTGCCAGCAGCCCCCGGACAGGGGTAGGGACAGATACGCAGTATTTT
TRBV18,14,TRBJ2-5,-,-,CASSPPVQGRSQYF,TGTGCCAGCTCACCACCGGTTCAGGGACGGTCCCAGTACTTC
TRBV7-9,12,TRBJ2-5,-,-,CASTQIQETQYF,TGTGCCAGCACGCAAATCCAAGAGACCCAGTACTTC
TRBV20-1,14,TRBJ2-7,few,TRBD2,CSARGLAGLYEQYF,TGCAGTGCTAGAGGACTAGCGGGATTGTACGAGCAGTACTTC
TRBV9,14,TRBJ1-3,few,TRBD1,CASSPGQGGNTIYF,TGTGCCAGCAGCCCCGGACAGGGTGGAAACACCATATATTTT
TRBV7-6,15,TRBJ2-7,-,-,CASSLGGPRFGEQYF,TGTGCCAGCAGCTTAGGGGGGCCACGATTTGGAGAGCAGTACTTC
TRBV4-2,16,TRBJ2-1,-,TRBD2,CASSPPTSGWGNEQFF,TGTGCCAGCAGCCCGCCGACTAGCGGGTGGGGCAATGAGCAGTTCTTC
TRBV7-2,17,TRBJ2-5,few,TRBD2,CTSSPSGLAGSGETQYF,TGTACCAGCAGCCCTTCTGGACTAGCGGGATCAGGGGAGACCCAGTACTTC
TRBV27,15,TRBJ2-4,-,-,CASSFSGEYGNIQYF,TGTGCCAGCAGTTTTTCAGGGGAGTATGGAAACATTCAGTACTTC
TRBV20-1,18,TRBJ2-5,few,TRBD2,CSARKLAGGPPGAETQYF,TGCAGTGCTAGAAAACTAGCGGGAGGACCTCCTGGGGCGGAGACCCAGTACTTC
TRBV4-3,15,TRBJ2-1,many,-,CASSQEIGLPNEQFF,TGCGCCAGCAGCCAAGAAATCGGGCTTCCCAATGAGCAGTTCTTC
TRBV11-3,13,TRBJ1-1,few,-,CASSPRQNTEAFF,TGTGCCAGCAGCCCCCGACAGAACACTGAAGCTTTCTTT
TRBV25-1,13,TRBJ1-2,-,-,CASSVQGLYGYTF,TGTGCCAGCAGTGTTCAGGGCCTCTATGGCTACACCTTC
TRBV29-1,13,TRBJ2-5,-,TRBD2,CSVALGGLETQYF,TGCAGCGTTGCCCTGGGAGGGCTGGAGACCCAGTACTTC
TRBV20-1,13,TRBJ1-4,-,-,CSARDFPREKLFF,TGCAGTGCTAGAGATTTCCCGAGGGAAAAACTGTTTTTT
TRBV29-1,18,TRBJ2-4,-,TRBD2,CSVEDPASGAGAKNIQYF,TGCAGCGTTGAAGATCCGGCTAGCGGGGCGGGTGCCAAAAACATTCAGTACTTC
TRBV20-1,17,TRBJ2-3,-,TRBD2,CSASLAGGTTSTDTQYF,TGCAGTGCTAGTCTAGCGGGAGGAACAACTAGCACAGATACGCAGTATTTT
TRBV27,14,TRBJ1-5,-,-,CASSLGTRNQPQHF,TGTGCCAGCAGTTTAGGGACACGCAATCAGCCCCAGCATTTT
TRBV5-1,19,TRBJ2-7,few,TRBD2,CASSLVLTVTSGSSYEQYF,TGCGCCAGCAGCTTGGTTTTGACAGTTACTAGCGGGAGTTCTTACGAGCAGTACTTC
TRBV29-1,12,TRBJ2-7,few,-,CSALQGGHEQYF,TGCAGCGCTCTCCAGGGTGGCCACGAGCAGTACTTC
TRBV5-1,13,TRBJ2-7,-,-,CASSSISPYEQYF,TGCGCCAGCAGCTCCATTAGTCCCTACGAGCAGTACTTC
TRBV7-1,21,TRBJ1-1,many,-,CASSSGALSKIYGVPSTEAFF,TGTGCCAGCAGCTCCGGGGCCCTCTCCAAAATATATGGTGTTCCGAGCACTGAAGCTTTCTTT
TRBV27,13,TRBJ2-1,few,TRBD1,CASGMGQRNEQFF,TGTGCCAGTGGGATGGGACAGCGAAATGAGCAGTTCTTC
TRBV28,13,TRBJ1-5,-,-,CASSPRGGRLGHF,TGTGCCAGCAGCCCCCGGGGGGGAAGGCTCGGGCATTTT
TRBV6-5,12,TRBJ2-1,few,TRBD2,CASSKGGGKQFF,TGTGCCAGCAGCAAGGGCGGGGGGAAGCAGTTCTTC
TRBV4-2,19,TRBJ1-1,-,-,CASSQEERFVNIGGTEAFF,TGTGCCAGCAGCCAAGAAGAACGGTTTGTAAATATAGGGGGCACTGAAGCTTTCTTT
TRBV7-9,16,TRBJ2-2,few,-,CASSLVGTRYTGELFF,TGTGCCAGCAGCTTAGTTGGGACTCGGTACACCGGGGAGCTGTTTTTT
TRBV24-1,12,TRBJ2-1,many,TRBD2,CATESGMGEQFF,TGTGCCACCGAGAGCGGGATGGGCGAGCAGTTCTTC
TRBV4-3,15,TRBJ2-7,-,TRBD2,CASSRWTSGIDEQYF,TGCGCCAGCAGCCGATGGACTAGCGGGATCGACGAGCAGTACTTC
TRBV7-8,11,TRBJ2-7,few,-,CASSLFGRGYF,TGTGCCAGCAGCTTATTCGGGCGAGGGTACTTC
TRBV25-1,14,TRBJ1-1,few,-,CASSVWGAGTEAFF,TGTGCCAGCAGTGTCTGGGGGGCGGGCACTGAAGCTTTCTTT
TRBV7-9,15,TRBJ2-1,-,TRBD1,CASSYGQGRDNEQFF,TGTGCCAGCAGCTACGGACAGGGGCGGGACAATGAGCAGTTCTTC
TRBV2,14,TRBJ2-2,many,-,CASSSPTGTGELFF,TGTGCCAGCAGTTCACCGACGGGCACCGGGGAGCTGTTTTTT
TRBV12-3/TRBV12-4,16,TRBJ2-7,few,-,CASSLGAGIASYEQYF,TGTGCCAGCAGTTTAGGCGCCGGTATAGCCTCCTACGAGCAGTACTTC